This T cell receptor beta chain is from a study of Tregs in tolerant kidney transplant recipients. Method: immunoSEQ multiplex PCR; TCRdb's copy keeps in-frame clones and lacks some. The sample includes tens of thousands of clones. This CDR3 contains 14 residues. The V end was cut by 2 bases, the J end by 1 base, with 12 bases between. CDR1 is DFQATT and CDR2 is SNEGSKA in the germline V gene (reference sequence). Recipients received nonmyeloablative bone marrow transplants from related graft donors, with transient mixed chimerism. Notes on this clone: The read terminates 3 residues before the CDR3 end, so the remaining end is supplied by the germline J gene.

The chain employs TRBV20-1 and TRBJ2-7; the D gene is possibly TRBD2 (6 bases). Sequenced here: CD4+ T cells from blood (PBMCs), sampled 24 months after the transplant. The TCR sequence derives from a human patient who received a combined kidney and bone marrow transplant. A subset of T cells may come from the graft donor. CDR3 residues: CSARFPSASYEQYF. CDR3 DNA (partial): TGCAGTGCTAGATTTCCTAGCGCATCCTACGAG.